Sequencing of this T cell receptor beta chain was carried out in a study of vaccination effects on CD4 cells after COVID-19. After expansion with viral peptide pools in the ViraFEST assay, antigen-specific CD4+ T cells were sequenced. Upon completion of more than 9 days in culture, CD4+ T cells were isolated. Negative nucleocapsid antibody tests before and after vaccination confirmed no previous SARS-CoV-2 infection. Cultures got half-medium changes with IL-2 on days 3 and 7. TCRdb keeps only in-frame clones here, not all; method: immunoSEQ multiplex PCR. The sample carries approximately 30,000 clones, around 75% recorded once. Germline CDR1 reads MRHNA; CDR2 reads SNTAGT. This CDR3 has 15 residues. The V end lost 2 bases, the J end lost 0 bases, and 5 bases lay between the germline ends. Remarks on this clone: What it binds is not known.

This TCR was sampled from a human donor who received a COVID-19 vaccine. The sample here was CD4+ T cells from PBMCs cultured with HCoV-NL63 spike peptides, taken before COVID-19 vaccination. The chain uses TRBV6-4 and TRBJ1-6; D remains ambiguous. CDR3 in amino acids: CASSDGSSYNSPLHF. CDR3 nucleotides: TGTGCCAGCAGTGACGGGAGCTCCTATAATTCACCCCTCCACTTT.